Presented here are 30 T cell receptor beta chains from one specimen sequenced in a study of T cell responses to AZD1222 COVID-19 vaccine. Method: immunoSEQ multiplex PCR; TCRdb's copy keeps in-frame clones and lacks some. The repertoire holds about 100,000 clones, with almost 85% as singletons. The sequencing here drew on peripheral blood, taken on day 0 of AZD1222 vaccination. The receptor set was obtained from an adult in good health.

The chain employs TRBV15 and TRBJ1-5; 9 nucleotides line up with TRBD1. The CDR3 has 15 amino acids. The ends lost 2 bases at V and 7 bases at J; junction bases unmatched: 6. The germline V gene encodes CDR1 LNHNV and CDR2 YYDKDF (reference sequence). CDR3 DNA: TGTGCCACCAGCAGAAGACAGGGGGAGTGGCAGCCCCAGCATTTT. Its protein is CATSRRQGEWQPQHF.

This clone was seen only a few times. The chain's CDR3 is CASSSAEVNTEAFF. Here the CDR3 DNA reads TGTGCCAGCAGTTCCGCAGAGGTGAACACTGAAGCTTTCTTT. V gene TRBV27 combines with J gene TRBJ1-1; D is undetermined. There are 14 residues in the CDR3. Trimming pared 4 bases from V and 0 bases from J, leaving 9 bases between. The germline V gene encodes CDR1 MNHEY and CDR2 SMNVEV (reference sequence).

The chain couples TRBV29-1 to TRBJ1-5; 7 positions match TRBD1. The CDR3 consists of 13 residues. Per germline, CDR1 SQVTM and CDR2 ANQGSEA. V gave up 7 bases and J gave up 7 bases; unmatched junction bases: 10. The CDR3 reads CSALTGTGQPQHF. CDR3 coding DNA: TGCAGCGCCTTGACAGGGACGGGGCAGCCCCAGCATTTT.

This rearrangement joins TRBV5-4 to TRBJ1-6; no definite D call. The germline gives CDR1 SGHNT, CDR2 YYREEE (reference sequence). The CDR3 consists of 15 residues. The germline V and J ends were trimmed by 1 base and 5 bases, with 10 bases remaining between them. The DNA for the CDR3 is TGTGCCAGCAGCTTGATGGGAGGAAATAATTCACCCCTCCACTTT. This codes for CASSLMGGNNSPLHF.

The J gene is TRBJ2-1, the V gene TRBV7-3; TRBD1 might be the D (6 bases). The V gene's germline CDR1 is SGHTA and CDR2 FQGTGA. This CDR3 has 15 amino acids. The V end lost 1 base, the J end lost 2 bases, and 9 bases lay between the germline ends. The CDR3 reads CASSLIQGPYNEQFF. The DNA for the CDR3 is TGTGCCAGCAGCTTAATTCAGGGGCCCTACAATGAGCAGTTCTTC.

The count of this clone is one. The CDR3 region is CASSPRGYGNYGYTF. The CDR3 bases are TGTGCCAGCAGCCCCAGGGGGTACGGAAACTATGGCTACACCTTC. This rearrangement joins TRBV5-6 to TRBJ1-2; 7 nucleotides agree with TRBD1. J was trimmed by 2 bases and V by 4 bases; bases with no gene match: 8. CDR3 length: 15 amino acids. The germline V gene encodes CDR1 SGHDT and CDR2 YYEEEE.

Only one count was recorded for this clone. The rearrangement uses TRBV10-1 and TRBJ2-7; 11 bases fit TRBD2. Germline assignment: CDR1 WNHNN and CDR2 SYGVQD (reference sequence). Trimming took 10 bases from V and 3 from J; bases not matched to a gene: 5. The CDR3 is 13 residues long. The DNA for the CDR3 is TGCGCCAACCCGACTAGCGGGGTCTACGAGCAGTACTTC. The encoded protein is CANPTSGVYEQYF.

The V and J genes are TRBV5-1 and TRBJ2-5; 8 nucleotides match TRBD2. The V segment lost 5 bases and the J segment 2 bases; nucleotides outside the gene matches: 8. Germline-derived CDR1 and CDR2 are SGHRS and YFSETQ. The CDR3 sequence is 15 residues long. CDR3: CASSWRGAPQETQYF. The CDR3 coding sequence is TGCGCCAGCAGTTGGCGGGGGGCCCCTCAAGAGACCCAGTACTTC.

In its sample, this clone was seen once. The DNA of the CDR3 is TGTGCCAGCTCGTCAATATCAGGGACAGGGGGTTTGTCTGATGGCTACACCTTC. Residues: CASSSISGTGGLSDGYTF. The genes are TRBV18 and TRBJ1-2; 11 bases align to TRBD1. Germline V gives CDR1 KGHSH, CDR2 LQKENI. The CDR3 length is 18 residues. V lost 6 bases to trimming and J lost 6 bases; unmatched junction nucleotides: 18. Full variable domain (rest looked up from reference TRBV18 and TRBJ1-2): NAGVMQNPRHLVRRRGQEARLRCSPMKGHSHVYWYRQLPEEGLKFMVYLQKENIIDESGMPKERFSAEFPKEGPSILRIQQVVRGDSAAYFCASSSISGTGGLSDGYTFGSGTRLTVV.

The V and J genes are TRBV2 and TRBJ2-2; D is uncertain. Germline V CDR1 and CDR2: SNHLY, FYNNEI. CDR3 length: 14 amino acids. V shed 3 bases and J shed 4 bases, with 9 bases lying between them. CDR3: CASSDPVPTGELFF. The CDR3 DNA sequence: TGTGCCAGCAGTGACCCAGTGCCCACCGGGGAGCTGTTTTTT.

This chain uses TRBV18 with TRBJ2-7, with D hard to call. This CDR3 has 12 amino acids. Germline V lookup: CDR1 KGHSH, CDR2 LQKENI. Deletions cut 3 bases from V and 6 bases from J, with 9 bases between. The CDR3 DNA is TGTGCCAGCTCACCCTCCACTGCCGAGCAGTACGTC. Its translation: CASSPSTAEQYV.

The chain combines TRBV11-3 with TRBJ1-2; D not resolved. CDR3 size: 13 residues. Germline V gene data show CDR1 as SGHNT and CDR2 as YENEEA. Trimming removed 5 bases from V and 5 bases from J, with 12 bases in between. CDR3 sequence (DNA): TGTGCCAGCAGCCCAGGAAAAACTTATGGCTACACCTTC. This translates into CASSPGKTYGYTF.

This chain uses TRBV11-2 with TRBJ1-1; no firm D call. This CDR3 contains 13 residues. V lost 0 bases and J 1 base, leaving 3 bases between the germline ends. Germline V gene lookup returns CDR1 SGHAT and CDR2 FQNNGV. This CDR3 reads CASSLDQNTEAFF. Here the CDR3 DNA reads TGTGCCAGCAGCTTAGATCAGAACACTGAAGCTTTCTTT.

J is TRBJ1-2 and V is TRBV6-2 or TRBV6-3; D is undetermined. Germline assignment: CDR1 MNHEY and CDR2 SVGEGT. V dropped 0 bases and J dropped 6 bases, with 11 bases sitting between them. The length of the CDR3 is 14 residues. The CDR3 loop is CASSYSKFRDGYTF. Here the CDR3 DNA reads TGTGCCAGCAGTTACTCGAAATTCCGGGATGGCTACACCTTC.

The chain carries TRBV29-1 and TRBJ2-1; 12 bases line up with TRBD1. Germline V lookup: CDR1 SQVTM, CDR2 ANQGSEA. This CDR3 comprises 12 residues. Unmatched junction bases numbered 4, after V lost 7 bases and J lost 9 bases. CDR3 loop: CSGDRGPGEQFF. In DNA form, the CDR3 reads TGCAGCGGGGACAGGGGGCCGGGTGAGCAGTTCTTC.

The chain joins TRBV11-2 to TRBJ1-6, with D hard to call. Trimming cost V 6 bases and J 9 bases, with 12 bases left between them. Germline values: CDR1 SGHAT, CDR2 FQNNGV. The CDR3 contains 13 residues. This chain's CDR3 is CASRPNWGSPLHF. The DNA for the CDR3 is TGTGCCAGCAGGCCCAACTGGGGTTCACCCCTCCACTTT.

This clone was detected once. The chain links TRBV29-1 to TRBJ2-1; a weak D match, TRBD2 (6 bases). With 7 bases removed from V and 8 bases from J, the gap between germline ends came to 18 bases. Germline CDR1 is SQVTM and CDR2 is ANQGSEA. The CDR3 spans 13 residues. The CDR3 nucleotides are TGCAGCGGCTTAGCGGCCCTCGGGGATGAGCAGTTCTTC. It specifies CSGLAALGDEQFF.

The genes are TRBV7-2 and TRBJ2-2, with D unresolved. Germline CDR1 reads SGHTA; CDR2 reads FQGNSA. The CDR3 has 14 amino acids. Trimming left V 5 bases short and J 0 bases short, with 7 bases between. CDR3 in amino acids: CASSAWSNTGELFF. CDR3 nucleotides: TGTGCCAGCAGCGCGTGGTCGAACACCGGGGAGCTGTTTTTT.

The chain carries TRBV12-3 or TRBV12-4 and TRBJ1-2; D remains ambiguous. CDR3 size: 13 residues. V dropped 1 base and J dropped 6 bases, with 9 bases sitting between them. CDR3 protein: CASSLGTYDGYTF. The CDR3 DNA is TGTGCCAGCAGTTTAGGTACCTATGATGGCTACACCTTC.

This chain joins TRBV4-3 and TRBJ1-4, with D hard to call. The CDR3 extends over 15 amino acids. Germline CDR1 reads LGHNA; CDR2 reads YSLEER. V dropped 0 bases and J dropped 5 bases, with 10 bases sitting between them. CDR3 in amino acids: CASSQDPGNNEKLFF. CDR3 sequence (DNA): TGCGCCAGCAGCCAAGATCCCGGGAACAATGAAAAACTGTTTTTT.

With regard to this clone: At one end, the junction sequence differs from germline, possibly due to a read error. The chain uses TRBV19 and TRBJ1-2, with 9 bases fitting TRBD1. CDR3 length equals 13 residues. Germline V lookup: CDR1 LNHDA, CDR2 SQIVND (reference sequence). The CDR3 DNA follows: TGTGCCAGCTTACAGGGGGCAGGCTATGGCCACACCTTC. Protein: CASLQGAGYGHTF.

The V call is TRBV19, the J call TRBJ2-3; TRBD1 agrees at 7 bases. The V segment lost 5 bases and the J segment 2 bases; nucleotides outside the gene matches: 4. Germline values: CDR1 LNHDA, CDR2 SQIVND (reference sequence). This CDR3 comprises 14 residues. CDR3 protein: CASSRTGFTDTQYF. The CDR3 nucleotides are TGTGCCAGTAGTCGGACAGGTTTCACAGATACGCAGTATTTT.

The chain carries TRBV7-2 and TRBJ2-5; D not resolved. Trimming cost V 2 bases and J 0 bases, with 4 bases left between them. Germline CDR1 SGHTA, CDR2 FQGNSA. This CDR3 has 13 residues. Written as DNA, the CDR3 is TGTGCCAGCAGCTTACGGTACCAAGAGACCCAGTACTTC. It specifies CASSLRYQETQYF. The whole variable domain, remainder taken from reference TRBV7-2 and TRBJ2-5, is GAGVSQSPSNKVTEKGKDVELRCDPISGHTALYWYRQSLGQGLEFLIYFQGNSAPDKSGLPSDRFSAERTGGSVSTLTIQRTQQEDSAVYLCASSLRYQETQYFGPGTRLLVL.

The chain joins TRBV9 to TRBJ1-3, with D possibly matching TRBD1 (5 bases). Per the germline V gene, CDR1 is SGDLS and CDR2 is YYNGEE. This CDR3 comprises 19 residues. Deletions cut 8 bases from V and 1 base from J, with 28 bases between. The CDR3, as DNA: TGTGCCAGAACCCCGTCGGGACTGACAGAAACTACTTCTGGAAACACCATATATTTT. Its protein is CARTPSGLTETTSGNTIYF.

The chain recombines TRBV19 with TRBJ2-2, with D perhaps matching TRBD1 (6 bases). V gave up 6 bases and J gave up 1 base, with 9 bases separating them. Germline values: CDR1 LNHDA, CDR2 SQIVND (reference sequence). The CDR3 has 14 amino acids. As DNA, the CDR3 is TGTGCCAGTAGAGGACAGCTGAACACCGGGGAGCTGTTTTTT. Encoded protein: CASRGQLNTGELFF.

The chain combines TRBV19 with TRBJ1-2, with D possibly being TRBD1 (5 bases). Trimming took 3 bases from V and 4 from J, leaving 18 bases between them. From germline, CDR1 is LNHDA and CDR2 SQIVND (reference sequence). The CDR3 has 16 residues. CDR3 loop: CASSIPKVGTAYGYTF. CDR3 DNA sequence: TGTGCCAGTAGTATCCCTAAAGTGGGGACCGCCTATGGCTACACCTTC.

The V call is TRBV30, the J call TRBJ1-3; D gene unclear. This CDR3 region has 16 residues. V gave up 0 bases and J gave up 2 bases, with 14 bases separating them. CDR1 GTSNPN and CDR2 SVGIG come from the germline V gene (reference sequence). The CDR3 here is CAWSVGPGRAGNTIYF. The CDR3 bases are TGTGCCTGGAGTGTCGGTCCGGGAAGAGCTGGAAACACCATATATTTT.

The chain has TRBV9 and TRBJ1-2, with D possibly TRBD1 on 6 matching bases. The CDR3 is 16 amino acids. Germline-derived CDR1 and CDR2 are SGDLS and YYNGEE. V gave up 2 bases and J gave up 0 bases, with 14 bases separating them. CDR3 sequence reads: CASSVSNRASNYGYTF. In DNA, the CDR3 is TGTGCCAGCAGCGTTTCAAACAGGGCATCTAACTATGGCTACACCTTC.

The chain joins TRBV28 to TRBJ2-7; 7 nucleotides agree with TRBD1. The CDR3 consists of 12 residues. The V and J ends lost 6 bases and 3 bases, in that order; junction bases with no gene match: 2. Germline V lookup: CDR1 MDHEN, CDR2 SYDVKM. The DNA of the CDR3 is TGTGCCAGCAGGGGGACAGTCTACGAGCAGTACTTC. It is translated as CASRGTVYEQYF.

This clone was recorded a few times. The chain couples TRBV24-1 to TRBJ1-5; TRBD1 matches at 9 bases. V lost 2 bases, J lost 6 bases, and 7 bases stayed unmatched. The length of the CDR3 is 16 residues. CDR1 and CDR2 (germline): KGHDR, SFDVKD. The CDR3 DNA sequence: TGTGCCACCAGTGATTCGGGACAGGGAGAGAGTCAGCCCCAGCATTTT. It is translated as CATSDSGQGESQPQHF.